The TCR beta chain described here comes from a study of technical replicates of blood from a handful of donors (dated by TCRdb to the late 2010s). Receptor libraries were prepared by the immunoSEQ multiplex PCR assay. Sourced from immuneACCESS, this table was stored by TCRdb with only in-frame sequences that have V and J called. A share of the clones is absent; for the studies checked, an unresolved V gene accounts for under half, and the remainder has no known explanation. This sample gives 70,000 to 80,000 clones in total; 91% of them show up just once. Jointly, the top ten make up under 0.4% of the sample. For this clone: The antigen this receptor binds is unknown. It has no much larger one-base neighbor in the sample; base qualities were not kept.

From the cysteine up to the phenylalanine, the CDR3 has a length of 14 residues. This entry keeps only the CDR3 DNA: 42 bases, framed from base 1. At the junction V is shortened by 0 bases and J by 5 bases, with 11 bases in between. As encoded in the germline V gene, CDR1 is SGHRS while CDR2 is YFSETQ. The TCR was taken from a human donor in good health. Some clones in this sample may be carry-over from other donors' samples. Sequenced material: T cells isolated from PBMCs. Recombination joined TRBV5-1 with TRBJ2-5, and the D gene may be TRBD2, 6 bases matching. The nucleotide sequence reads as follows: TGCGCCAGCAGCTTGGGTGGGGACTCGGAGACCCAGTACTTC. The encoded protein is CASSLGGDSETQYF. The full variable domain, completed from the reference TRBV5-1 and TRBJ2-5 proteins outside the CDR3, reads KAGVTQTPRYLIKTRGQQVTLSCSPISGHRSVSWYQQTPGQGLQFLFEYFSETQRNKGNFPGRFSGRQFSNSRSEMNVSTLELGDSALYLCASSLGGDSETQYFGPGTRLLVL.